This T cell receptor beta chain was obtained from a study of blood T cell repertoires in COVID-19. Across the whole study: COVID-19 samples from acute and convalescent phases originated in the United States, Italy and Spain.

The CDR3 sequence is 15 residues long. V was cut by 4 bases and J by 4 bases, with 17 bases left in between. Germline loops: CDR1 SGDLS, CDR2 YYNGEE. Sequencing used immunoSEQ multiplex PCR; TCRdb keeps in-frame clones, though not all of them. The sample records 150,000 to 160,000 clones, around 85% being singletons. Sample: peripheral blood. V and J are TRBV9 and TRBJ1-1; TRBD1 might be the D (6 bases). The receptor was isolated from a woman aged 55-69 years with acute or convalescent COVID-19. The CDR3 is CASSRRAGAITEAFF. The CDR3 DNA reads TGTGCCAGCAGCCGTAGAGCAGGGGCGATCACTGAAGCTTTCTTT.